Listed here are 19 T cell receptor beta chains from one sample, sequenced in a study of T cells in Graves' hyperthyroidism and ophthalmopathy. Amplified TCR beta CDR3 regions came from RNA transcripts. Researchers ran a first-round RT-PCR on the TCR CDR3 using the HTBI primer set. TCRdb fed the multiplex PCR reads into MiXCR, producing one record per CDR3 protein. The table lists approximately 270,000 distinct CDR3 sequences, approximately 14% of them singletons. Input material: blood. Receptor source: a woman aged 35 to 49 with Graves' hyperthyroidism that later progressed to Graves' ophthalmopathy.

The rearrangement uses TRBV6-1 and TRBJ2-3; the match to TRBD2 covers 12 bases. After removal of 9 bases from V and 5 bases from J, the junction contained 6 bases not matched to a gene. Per the germline V gene, CDR1 is MNHNS and CDR2 is SASEGT. The CDR3 has 14 residues. CDR3 in DNA: TGTGCCAGTCGGCTAGCGGGAGGGCGAGATACGCAGTATTTT. Amino acids: CASRLAGGRDTQYF.

This clonotype was seen repeatedly, ten times or more. This chain links TRBV2 with TRBJ2-3; D uncertain. CDR1 is SNHLY, CDR2 FYNNEI, per germline. Between the trimmed V and J ends, which lost 4 bases and 4 bases, there was a span of 3 bases. This CDR3 has 11 residues. CDR3 loop: CASSVSDTQYF. As DNA, the CDR3 is TGTGCCAGCAGTGTGTCAGATACGCAGTATTTT.

This clonotype was found a few times. V gene TRBV20-1 combines with J gene TRBJ2-1; 8 bases fit TRBD2. The CDR3 has 19 amino acids. With 0 bases clipped from V and 0 bases from J, the junction kept 13 bases outside the gene matches. CDR1 is DFQATT and CDR2 is SNEGSKA in the germline V gene (reference sequence). For the CDR3, the DNA is TGCAGTGCTAGAGATCATATACTAGCGGAACTACTCTCCTACAATGAGCAGTTCTTC. Encoded protein: CSARDHILAELLSYNEQFF.

This clonotype came up many times. The chain is built from TRBV27 and TRBJ2-2; D is perhaps TRBD2 (6 bases). Germline V gene data show CDR1 as MNHEY and CDR2 as SMNVEV (reference sequence). This CDR3 contains 16 residues. V was trimmed by 4 bases and J by 0 bases, leaving 12 bases between them. The CDR3 sequence is CASSYLANSNTGELFF. CDR3 DNA sequence: TGTGCCAGCAGTTACCTAGCGAATTCGAACACCGGGGAGCTGTTTTTT.

This clonotype was observed many times. The J gene is TRBJ2-7, the V gene TRBV24-1; D is unresolved. V was cut by 1 base and J by 6 bases, with 6 bases left in between. Per germline, CDR1 KGHDR and CDR2 SFDVKD. This CDR3 has 12 residues. The CDR3 nucleotides are TGTGCCACCAGTGATTTAGGCGGCGAGCAGTACTTC. It yields the protein CATSDLGGEQYF.

This clonotype was detected ten times or more. The J gene is TRBJ2-3, the V gene TRBV18, with 8 bases that match TRBD2. The CDR3 length is 14 residues. Trimming removed 2 bases from V and 5 bases from J; junction bases left unmatched: 3. Germline V gene sequence: CDR1 KGHSH, CDR2 LQKENI. CDR3 loop: CASSPMAGGDTQYF. The CDR3 bases are TGTGCCAGCTCACCAATGGCGGGAGGAGATACGCAGTATTTT.

This clonotype was picked up many times. V is TRBV29-1 and J is TRBJ2-1, with 8 positions matching TRBD2. This CDR3 spans 13 amino acids. The V gene's germline CDR1 is SQVTM and CDR2 ANQGSEA. Unmatched junction bases numbered 5, after V lost 3 bases and J lost 7 bases. The CDR3 protein is CSVDGTSQNEQFF. The CDR3 region has the DNA TGCAGCGTTGACGGGACTAGTCAAAATGAGCAGTTCTTC.

At least ten counts were recorded for this clonotype. The chain carries TRBV19 and TRBJ1-1, with D hard to call. The CDR3 runs to 13 residues. Trimming shortened V by 3 bases and J by 1 base, and 6 bases separated the two germline ends. Germline lookup yields CDR1 LNHDA and CDR2 SQIVND (reference sequence). The DNA for the CDR3 is TGTGCCAGTAGTATTTCCCCGAACACTGAAGCTTTCTTT. Its translation is CASSISPNTEAFF.

This clonotype was picked up many times. The chain is built from TRBV19 and TRBJ2-7; D gene unclear. Germline V gene sequence: CDR1 LNHDA, CDR2 SQIVND (reference sequence). The CDR3 consists of 14 residues. V lost 10 bases to trimming and J lost 6 bases, with 22 bases between them. The CDR3 region is CATQTGLQSGEQYF. CDR3 in DNA: TGTGCCACTCAAACCGGGCTGCAGTCGGGCGAGCAGTACTTC.

The genes are TRBV6-1 and TRBJ1-3; D may be TRBD1 (6 bases). In germline, CDR1 is MNHNS, CDR2 SASEGT. CDR3 length: 13 residues. V gave up 6 bases and J gave up 1 base, with 7 bases separating them. The CDR3 nucleotides are TGTGCCAGCAGAACAGGGTCTGGAAACACCATATATTTT. Amino acid sequence: CASRTGSGNTIYF.

Many counts were recorded for this clonotype. The V call is TRBV2, the J call TRBJ1-1; 7 bases fit TRBD1. The CDR3 covers 14 residues. Germline V lookup: CDR1 SNHLY, CDR2 FYNNEI. The V segment lost 5 bases and the J segment 5 bases; nucleotides outside the gene matches: 8. CDR3 coding DNA: TGTGCCAGCAGTTTACGACAGGGAAGGACTGAAGCTTTCTTT. Its translation is CASSLRQGRTEAFF.

V usage is TRBV7-6 and J usage is TRBJ2-1, with 7 nucleotides matching TRBD1. Germline V gives CDR1 SGHVS, CDR2 FNYEAQ. With 6 bases clipped from V and 3 bases from J, the junction kept 5 bases outside the gene matches. This CDR3 is 14 amino acids long. The CDR3: CASRSRDSYNEQFF. The CDR3 region has the DNA TGTGCCAGCAGATCCCGGGACAGCTACAATGAGCAGTTCTTC.

Ten or more counts support this clonotype. This chain joins TRBV6-2 or TRBV6-3 and TRBJ2-5, with 10 bases fitting TRBD1. The V gene's germline CDR1 is MNHEY and CDR2 SVGEGT. Trimming took 5 bases from V and 5 from J; bases not matched to a gene: 8. This CDR3 is 15 amino acids long. The CDR3: CASSGPGTGVETQYF. The CDR3 DNA reads TGTGCCAGCAGTGGCCCCGGGACAGGGGTCGAGACCCAGTACTTC.

This chain links TRBV24-1 with TRBJ2-3, with D perhaps TRBD1 (6 bases). CDR1 and CDR2 from the germline V gene are KGHDR and SFDVKD. V shed 7 bases and J shed 4 bases, with 11 bases lying between them. The CDR3 sequence is 13 residues long. The CDR3 spells CATRQGGADTQYF. The CDR3 DNA is TGTGCCACCAGACAGGGTGGAGCAGATACGCAGTATTTT.

The chain combines TRBV7-2 with TRBJ1-2; 7 bases fit TRBD1. In germline, CDR1 is SGHTA, CDR2 FQGNSA. V was clipped by 5 bases and J by 0 bases; unmatched bases: 6. The length of the CDR3 is 15 residues. The CDR3 region has the DNA TGTGCCAGCAGCGCCTACAGGGGAACTAACTATGGCTACACCTTC. It translates to CASSAYRGTNYGYTF. The whole variable domain, remainder taken from reference TRBV7-2 and TRBJ1-2, is GAGVSQSPSNKVTEKGKDVELRCDPISGHTALYWYRQSLGQGLEFLIYFQGNSAPDKSGLPSDRFSAERTGGSVSTLTIQRTQQEDSAVYLCASSAYRGTNYGYTFGSGTRLTVV.

This clonotype was counted between two and nine times. The gene calls are TRBV4-1 and TRBJ2-7; D is possibly TRBD1 or TRBD2 (5 bases each). The CDR3 spans 17 residues. V lost 0 bases and J lost 5, with 20 bases in between. CDR1 and CDR2 from the germline V gene are MGHRA and YSYEKL. This chain's CDR3 is CASSQEAVSGRFHEQYF. CDR3 nucleotide sequence: TGCGCCAGCAGCCAAGAAGCGGTTTCAGGGCGATTCCACGAGCAGTACTTC.

This clonotype has at least ten counts. This rearrangement joins TRBV6-1 to TRBJ2-1; 7 bases agree with TRBD1. The ends lost 8 bases at V and 6 bases at J; junction bases unmatched: 7. Per the germline V gene, CDR1 is MNHNS and CDR2 is SASEGT. This CDR3 region has 13 residues. The CDR3 bases are TGTGCCAGCCCCACAGGGGCAGGCAATGAGCAGTTCTTC. This encodes CASPTGAGNEQFF.

Only a few counts were recorded for this clonotype. This rearrangement joins TRBV3-1 to TRBJ2-7, with TRBD2 matching over 7 bases. The V segment lost 4 bases and the J segment 4 bases; nucleotides outside the gene matches: 7. This CDR3 region has 14 residues. The germline V gene has CDR1 LGHDT and CDR2 YNNKEL (reference sequence). CDR3 amino acids: CASSPRTSPYEQYF. In nucleotides, the CDR3 is TGTGCCAGCAGCCCCAGGACTAGTCCTTACGAGCAGTACTTC.

Of note for this clonotype: Germline is not matched at one junction end, which may reflect a read error. The chain employs TRBV28 and TRBJ2-2; 9 bases are shared with TRBD1. The CDR3 spans 15 residues. CDR1 and CDR2 from the germline V gene are MDHEN and SYDVKM. The CDR3 region is CASSDRGQGAGGLFF. The DNA for the CDR3 is TGTGCCAGCAGTGATCGGGGACAGGGCGCCGGGGGGCTGTTTTTT.